What follows are 20 T cell receptor beta chains derived from one specimen sequenced in a study of cytomegalovirus exposure and HLA in healthy donors. The PCR employed 60 Vbeta primers together with 13 Jbeta primers. TCRdb's copy holds only in-frame clones and misses some; the assay was immunoSEQ multiplex PCR. The sample carries over 120,000 clones, around two thirds recorded once. The sample consisted of PBMCs. The source of these receptors is a woman aged 55-75 years in good health and CMV-seropositive.

The chain couples TRBV11-2 to TRBJ2-2; a weak D match, TRBD1 (6 bases). Germline V gene data show CDR1 as SGHAT and CDR2 as FQNNGV. V shed 3 bases and J shed 5 bases, with 7 bases lying between them. The length of the CDR3 is 13 residues. CDR3 coding DNA: TGTGCCAGCAGCTTGCAGGGGACCGGGGAGCTGTTTTTT. Translating it yields CASSLQGTGELFF.

The rearrangement uses TRBV7-8 and TRBJ1-1; D unresolved. CDR3 length equals 14 residues. Germline CDR1 reads SGHVS; CDR2 reads FQNEAQ. The V end was cut by 8 bases, the J end by 3 bases, with 16 bases between. The CDR3 bases are TGTGCCAGCTCTCCCGCAGATTTGTACACTGAAGCTTTCTTT. It specifies CASSPADLYTEAFF.

This clone was picked up one time. The J gene is TRBJ2-2, the V gene TRBV2; D might be TRBD1 (5 bases). V was pared by 5 bases and J by 2 bases, with 21 bases between. The CDR3 covers 18 residues. CDR1 and CDR2 from the germline V gene are SNHLY and FYNNEI. CDR3 residues: CASSSRTRGLVNTGELFF. The CDR3 region has the DNA TGTGCCAGCAGTAGTAGGACAAGGGGCCTCGTTAACACCGGGGAGCTGTTTTTT.

Regarding this clone: Other nucleotide sequences in the sample specify the same CDR3. The chain carries TRBV2 and TRBJ1-5; 8 positions match TRBD1. V was clipped by 6 bases and J by 4 bases; unmatched bases: 2. CDR3 length equals 13 residues. Germline V gene data show CDR1 as SNHLY and CDR2 as FYNNEI. The CDR3 bases are TGTGCCAGCAGCGGACAGGGTAATCAGCCCCAGCATTTT. As protein: CASSGQGNQPQHF.

This chain connects TRBV7-2 to TRBJ1-3, with 7 bases that match TRBD1. The CDR3 runs 15 residues. Germline values: CDR1 SGHTA, CDR2 FQGNSA. Trimming cost V 5 bases and J 0 bases; bases outside gene matches: 4. The CDR3 DNA reads TGTGCCAGCAGCCCCCGGGACAGCTCTGGAAACACCATATATTTT. Amino acid sequence: CASSPRDSSGNTIYF.

The chain is built from TRBV2 and TRBJ1-1; 7 bases match TRBD1. The CDR3 is made up of 13 amino acids. Germline V gene sequence: CDR1 SNHLY, CDR2 FYNNEI. After removal of 6 bases from V and 4 bases from J, the junction contained 5 bases not matched to a gene. CDR3 sequence (DNA): TGTGCCAGCAGGCGACAGGGAGCCACTGAAGCTTTCTTT. Protein: CASRRQGATEAFF. The variable domain in full, with the rest retrieved from reference TRBV2 and TRBJ1-1, is EPEVTQTPSHQVTQMGQEVILRCVPISNHLYFYWYRQILGQKVEFLVSFYNNEISEKSEIFDDQFSVERPDGSNFTLKIRSTKLEDSAMYFCASRRQGATEAFFGQGTRLTVV.

This clone has only one observation. The chain joins TRBV2 to TRBJ2-7; TRBD2 matches at 12 bases. This CDR3 is built from 19 residues. CDR1 is SNHLY and CDR2 is FYNNEI in the germline V gene. Trimming cost V 8 bases and J 3 bases; bases outside gene matches: 20. Here the CDR3 DNA reads TGTGCCAGCTCGGTCAGTTGGACTAGCGGGATCGTGGGTAGCTACGAGCAGTACTTC. It is translated as CASSVSWTSGIVGSYEQYF. Full variable domain (missing parts from reference TRBV2 and TRBJ2-7): EPEVTQTPSHQVTQMGQEVILRCVPISNHLYFYWYRQILGQKVEFLVSFYNNEISEKSEIFDDQFSVERPDGSNFTLKIRSTKLEDSAMYFCASSVSWTSGIVGSYEQYFGPGTRLTVT.

The chain couples TRBV5-1 to TRBJ2-4; tentatively, D is TRBD1 (6 bases). V was trimmed by 0 bases and J by 0 bases, leaving 7 bases between them. This CDR3 region has 15 residues. The germline V gene encodes CDR1 SGHRS and CDR2 YFSETQ. CDR3 region: CASSLEGVAKNIQYF. CDR3 DNA: TGCGCCAGCAGCTTGGAGGGGGTAGCCAAAAACATTCAGTACTTC.

The chain recombines TRBV28 with TRBJ2-7, with TRBD1 identical over 12 bases. Per germline, CDR1 MDHEN and CDR2 SYDVKM. The J segment lost 4 bases and the V segment lost 6 bases, leaving 4 bases of the junction unmatched. The CDR3 has 14 amino acids. The CDR3 bases are TGTGCCAGCAGACGGGGACAGGGGGCTTACGAGCAGTACTTC. This translates into CASRRGQGAYEQYF.

The V call is TRBV6-1, the J call TRBJ1-1; 7 nucleotides line up with TRBD1. Germline CDR1 and CDR2: MNHNS and SASEGT. With V trimmed by 5 bases and J by 2 bases, 2 bases remained unmatched. This CDR3 spans 13 amino acids. The CDR3 sequence is CASSRQGNTEAFF. CDR3 in DNA: TGTGCCAGCAGTCGACAGGGCAACACTGAAGCTTTCTTT.

The chain combines TRBV5-1 with TRBJ1-1; 8 bases match TRBD1. Germline values: CDR1 SGHRS, CDR2 YFSETQ. CDR3 length equals 15 residues. Germline trimming cut 5 bases from V and 4 bases from J; bases unmatched to any gene: 10. CDR3 sequence (DNA): TGCGCCAGCAGGCTACAGGGGGTAGGGGGCACTGAAGCTTTCTTT. This codes for CASRLQGVGGTEAFF. Drawing the rest from reference TRBV5-1 and TRBJ1-1, the complete variable domain is KAGVTQTPRYLIKTRGQQVTLSCSPISGHRSVSWYQQTPGQGLQFLFEYFSETQRNKGNFPGRFSGRQFSNSRSEMNVSTLELGDSALYLCASRLQGVGGTEAFFGQGTRLTVV.

The CDR3 here is CSAGQGSYEQYF. The CDR3 region has the DNA TGCAGCGCTGGACAGGGTTCCTACGAGCAGTACTTC. This chain joins TRBV29-1 and TRBJ2-7, with 8 nucleotides matching TRBD1. The ends lost 7 bases at V and 1 base at J; junction bases unmatched: 3. This CDR3 region has 12 residues. CDR1 SQVTM and CDR2 ANQGSEA come from the germline V gene.

In its sample, this clone was seen a few times. This chain links TRBV5-1 with TRBJ2-1, with D possibly TRBD2 on 5 matching bases. CDR3 size: 14 residues. CDR1 SGHRS and CDR2 YFSETQ come from the germline V gene. Trimming left V 2 bases short and J 5 bases short, with 11 bases between. Here the CDR3 reads CASSFLSDNNEQFF. The CDR3 DNA is TGCGCCAGCAGCTTCCTTAGCGATAACAATGAGCAGTTCTTC.

The gene calls are TRBV7-9 and TRBJ2-7, with TRBD2 matching over 7 bases. V was pared by 1 base and J by 6 bases, with 3 bases of the junction left unmatched. CDR3 length equals 13 residues. Per the germline V gene, CDR1 is SEHNR and CDR2 is FQNEAQ (reference sequence). CDR3: CASSLDPGGEQYF. The DNA of the CDR3 is TGTGCCAGCAGCTTAGATCCGGGAGGCGAGCAGTACTTC.

This clone was found a few times. CDR3 nucleotide sequence: TGCAGCGCCGGACGACCGGGAGAGCAGTACTTC. This encodes CSAGRPGEQYF. The rearrangement joins TRBV29-1 to TRBJ2-7, with D possibly matching TRBD2 (5 bases). CDR3 length: 11 residues. From germline, CDR1 is SQVTM and CDR2 ANQGSEA. Trimming cost V 7 bases and J 7 bases, with 14 bases left between them.

The gene calls are TRBV10-2 and TRBJ1-3; D is uncertain. The CDR3 loop spans 12 amino acids. Germline V CDR1 and CDR2: WSHSY, SAAADI. Trimming took off 4 bases at V and 4 bases at J, with 5 bases between the two ends. The CDR3, as DNA: TGCGCCAGCAGTGGAGAGGGAAACACCATATATTTT. Translating gives CASSGEGNTIYF.

The chain recombines TRBV10-2 with TRBJ1-5; D not certain. Germline-derived CDR1 and CDR2 are WSHSY and SAAADI. This CDR3 has 14 amino acids. V was shortened by 6 bases and J by 2 bases, with 11 bases between the two germline ends. In DNA form, the CDR3 reads TGCGCCAGCAGGGGCGCGGGAGGCAATCAGCCCCAGCATTTT. It codes for CASRGAGGNQPQHF.

V usage is TRBV30 and J usage is TRBJ2-7, with 11 positions matching TRBD2. Germline V CDR1 and CDR2: GTSNPN, SVGIG (reference sequence). J lost 3 bases, V lost 3 bases, and 4 bases had no gene match. The CDR3 totals 14 residues. This CDR3 reads CAWSSGTSGYEQYF. In nucleotides, the CDR3 is TGTGCCTGGAGCTCAGGGACTAGCGGCTACGAGCAGTACTTC.

The chain links TRBV2 to TRBJ1-2; TRBD1 might be the D (5 bases). V was pared by 4 bases and J by 4 bases, with 10 bases between. CDR3 length: 13 amino acids. The germline V gene has CDR1 SNHLY and CDR2 FYNNEI. The CDR3 DNA reads TGTGCCAGCAGTGGGGGCGGACCCTATGGCTACACCTTC. This encodes CASSGGGPYGYTF.

This clone was detected once. The conserved final phenylalanine or tryptophan is absent from the CDR3, which likely points to a read error. The rearrangement joins TRBV30 to TRBJ2-7; 7 nucleotides line up with TRBD2. After removal of 5 bases from V and 4 bases from J, the junction contained 5 bases not matched to a gene. The CDR3 totals 12 residues. Per the germline V gene, CDR1 is GTSNPN and CDR2 is SVGIG (reference sequence). The CDR3 nucleotides read TGTGCCTGGGGCGGGACTACATACGAGCAGTACTCC. This encodes CAWGGTTYEQYS.